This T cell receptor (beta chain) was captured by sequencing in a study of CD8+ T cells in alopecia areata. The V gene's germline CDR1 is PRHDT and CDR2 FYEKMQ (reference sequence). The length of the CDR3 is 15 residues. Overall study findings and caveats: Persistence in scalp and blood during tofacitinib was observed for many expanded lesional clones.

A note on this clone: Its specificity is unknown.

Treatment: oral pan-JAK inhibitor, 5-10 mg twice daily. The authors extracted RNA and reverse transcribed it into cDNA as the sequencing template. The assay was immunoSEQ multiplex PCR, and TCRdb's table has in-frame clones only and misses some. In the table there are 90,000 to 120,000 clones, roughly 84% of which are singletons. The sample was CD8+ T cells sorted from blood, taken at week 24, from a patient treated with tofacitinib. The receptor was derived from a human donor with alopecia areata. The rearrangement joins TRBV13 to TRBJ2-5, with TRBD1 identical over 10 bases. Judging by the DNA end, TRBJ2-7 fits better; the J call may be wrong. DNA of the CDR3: TGTGCCAGCAGCCCGGGGACAGGGGCCGCCTACGAGCAGTACTTC. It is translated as CASSPGTGAAYEQYF.